This T cell receptor beta chain was sequenced in a study of blood T cell repertoires in COVID-19. Turning to the study itself: Acute-phase and convalescent COVID-19 samples originated in the United States, Italy and Spain. Sample material is recorded as cDNA or gDNA derived from T cells, B-cell-depleted T cells, or PBMCs.

The CDR3 spans 17 residues. CDR1 and CDR2 from the germline V gene are SGHNT and YENEEA. Trimming took 4 bases from V and 5 from J; bases not matched to a gene: 13. Original processing notes: Estimation of nucleated cell counts relied on the amplification of reference gene primers. Clones were read by immunoSEQ multiplex PCR, and TCRdb kept only the in-frame ones, dropping some. V and J calls and clone size come straight from that table; D and trimming were deduced from the DNA. The data show 70,000 or so clones, roughly 90% seen once. The rearrangement joins TRBV11-3 to TRBJ1-4; 7 nucleotides line up with TRBD1. Sequences were obtained from peripheral blood. The receptor was isolated from a man aged 55 to 69 with acute or convalescent COVID-19. The CDR3, as DNA: TGTGCCAGCAGCTCCTTTAAACCGGGACAGATGAATGAAAAACTGTTTTTT. Its translation is CASSSFKPGQMNEKLFF.